The 17 T cell receptor beta chains given below trace back to one sample, sequenced in a study of regulatory and conventional T cells in RAG deficiency (dated by TCRdb to about 2017). Library preparation used the immunoSEQ multiplex PCR assay. What TCRdb holds here is the immuneACCESS table cut down to in-frame rearrangements. Part of the clones is not present; checked against another copy, under half of the missing clones reflect an unresolved V gene, and the others are unexplained. Recorded for this sample are around 31,000 clones; approximately 90% of them occurred a single time. The ten largest clones represent 5.4% of the sample. The sample was also linked to a second study, of regulatory T cells. As noted in the second study: For the multiplex PCR, 52 forward TRBV primers and 13 reverse TRBJ primers were used, and amplification bias was corrected with both assay-based and computational methods.

Specimen: CD8+ T cells sorted from blood. These receptors were taken from a human donor in good health.

For the CDR3, the DNA is TGCGCCAGCAGCCTGAGTATGGACTCCGAGCAGTACTTC. Translation: CASSLSMDSEQYF. The chain is built from TRBV4-1 and TRBJ2-7, with D possibly matching TRBD2 (5 bases). Trimming removed 4 bases at V and 6 bases at J, with 13 bases between. In germline, CDR1 is MGHRA, CDR2 YSYEKL. This CDR3 has 13 amino acids.

V and J are TRBV5-5 and TRBJ1-2; TRBD1 matches 7 bases. V dropped 1 base and J dropped 3; count of bases not matched to a gene: 15. Germline loops: CDR1 SGHKS, CDR2 YYEKEE (reference sequence). This CDR3 spans 18 amino acids. Here the CDR3 reads CASSLSGQAAGEDYGYTF. The CDR3 DNA is TGTGCCAGCAGCTTGTCCGGACAGGCCGCCGGGGAAGACTATGGCTACACCTTC.

The chain employs TRBV19 and TRBJ1-2; D might be TRBD1 (5 bases). Looked up from germline, CDR1 is LNHDA and CDR2 is SQIVND (reference sequence). V lost 6 bases, J lost 6 bases, and 26 bases lay in between. This CDR3 comprises 17 residues. The CDR3 sequence: CASSTLTGGTKWDGYTF. The CDR3 bases are TGTGCCAGTAGCACACTGACCGGGGGGACCAAATGGGATGGCTACACCTTC.

The rearrangement uses TRBV6-5 and TRBJ2-7, with TRBD1 matching over 8 bases. The germline V gene has CDR1 MNHEY and CDR2 SVGAGI. Trimming cost V 3 bases and J 3 bases; bases outside gene matches: 7. CDR3 length: 15 amino acids. The CDR3 protein is CASSYGIGQGYEQYF. The CDR3 bases are TGTGCCAGCAGTTATGGTATAGGACAGGGCTACGAGCAGTACTTC.

V usage is TRBV13 and J usage is TRBJ2-7; D remains unclear. From germline, CDR1 is PRHDT and CDR2 FYEKMQ (reference sequence). V was shortened by 1 base and J by 3 bases, with 13 bases between the two germline ends. The CDR3 has 15 residues. Here the CDR3 reads CASSLELRGDYEQYF. DNA for the CDR3: TGTGCCAGCAGCTTAGAGTTGCGTGGGGACTACGAGCAGTACTTC. Full variable domain (outside the CDR3, taken from reference TRBV13 and TRBJ2-7): AAGVIQSPRHLIKEKRETATLKCYPIPRHDTVYWYQQGPGQDPQFLISFYEKMQSDKGSIPDRFSAQQFSDYHSELNMSSLELGDSALYFCASSLELRGDYEQYFGPGTRLTVT.

As regards this clone: One junction end does not reproduce the germline sequence, and a read error may be involved. V usage is TRBV9 and J usage is TRBJ2-7; 13 bases are shared with TRBD2. CDR1 is SGDLS and CDR2 is YYNGEE in the germline V gene. The CDR3 consists of 16 residues. CDR3 in DNA: TGTGTCAGCAGCCCCGGGACTAGCGGGGATGCCTACGAGCAGTACTTC. It specifies CVSSPGTSGDAYEQYF.

This chain joins TRBV11-2 and TRBJ2-3; the D gene is possibly TRBD2 (5 bases). This CDR3 is built from 16 residues. Germline assignment: CDR1 SGHAT and CDR2 FQNNGV. V was trimmed by 3 bases and J by 3 bases, leaving 16 bases between them. The CDR3 region is CASSFTLLDLTDTQYF. CDR3 coding DNA: TGTGCCAGCAGCTTCACCCTACTAGACTTAACAGATACGCAGTATTTT.

The gene calls are TRBV2 and TRBJ2-1; D perhaps matches TRBD1 (6 bases). Germline V gene sequence: CDR1 SNHLY, CDR2 FYNNEI. There are 15 residues in the CDR3. Trimming removed 7 bases from V and 0 bases from J, with 13 bases in between. CDR3 in amino acids: CASTDRSSSYNEQFF. The CDR3 DNA sequence: TGTGCCAGCACCGACAGGTCTAGCTCCTACAATGAGCAGTTCTTC.

The chain combines TRBV19 with TRBJ2-3, with 7 bases fitting TRBD1. The CDR3 contains 16 residues. The V segment lost 7 bases and the J segment 4 bases; nucleotides outside the gene matches: 14. The germline V gene encodes CDR1 LNHDA and CDR2 SQIVND (reference sequence). CDR3 in amino acids: CASTLGLRGPSDTQYF. The DNA of the CDR3 is TGTGCCAGTACTTTAGGGTTAAGGGGGCCCTCAGATACGCAGTATTTT.

The gene calls are TRBV7-9 and TRBJ1-2, with D unclear. Germline CDR1 is SEHNR and CDR2 is FQNEAQ (reference sequence). V lost 3 bases and J 8 bases, leaving 22 bases between the germline ends. CDR3 size: 16 residues. As DNA, the CDR3 is TGTGCCAGCAGCTTTTCCGGGGAAGAACGAACGAACGGCTACACCTTC. This gives the protein CASSFSGEERTNGYTF.

J is TRBJ2-1 and V is TRBV4-2; D tentatively reads TRBD1 or TRBD2 (5 bases each). V gave up 2 bases and J gave up 2 bases, with 13 bases separating them. Germline assignment: CDR1 LGHNA and CDR2 YNFKEQ. The CDR3 length is 16 residues. The DNA for the CDR3 is TGTGCCAGCAGCCAATTCCGGGACGCGACCTACAATGAGCAGTTCTTC. Its protein product is CASSQFRDATYNEQFF.

This clone was observed once. The V call is TRBV12-5, the J call TRBJ1-1, with D unresolved. Trimming took 1 base from V and 1 from J, leaving 19 bases between them. This CDR3 comprises 18 residues. Germline assignment: CDR1 LGHNT and CDR2 FRNRAP. DNA of the CDR3: TGTGCTAGTGGTTTGGAACTGTCATCTGAGGATCGGAACACTGAAGCTTTCTTT. This gives the protein CASGLELSSEDRNTEAFF.

The rearrangement joins TRBV28 to TRBJ1-5; D unresolved. This CDR3 has 13 amino acids. Trimming removed 6 bases from V and 0 bases from J, with 6 bases in between. The germline V gene has CDR1 MDHEN and CDR2 SYDVKM. CDR3 nucleotide sequence: TGTGCCAGCAGAGCCTATAGCAATCAGCCCCAGCATTTT. Translated: CASRAYSNQPQHF.

The chain employs TRBV4-2 and TRBJ2-7, with D perhaps TRBD2 (5 bases). V shed 9 bases and J shed 5 bases, with 17 bases lying between them. The CDR3 loop spans 13 amino acids. The germline gives CDR1 LGHNA, CDR2 YNFKEQ. CDR3 residues: CASSGEPVDEQYF. The CDR3 DNA follows: TGTGCCAGTTCCGGGGAGCCCGTGGACGAGCAGTACTTC.

The chain carries TRBV5-4 and TRBJ2-1, with no clear D. The CDR3 extends over 11 amino acids. The V end lost 4 bases, the J end lost 6 bases, and 5 bases lay between the germline ends. The germline V gene has CDR1 SGHNT and CDR2 YYREEE (reference sequence). The CDR3 DNA follows: TGTGCCAGCAGCAAACTCAATGAGCAGTTCTTC. It codes for CASSKLNEQFF.

The chain carries TRBV19 and TRBJ1-5; D ambiguous. The V end was cut by 8 bases, the J end by 6 bases, with 14 bases between. The CDR3 is 13 amino acids. The germline V gene has CDR1 LNHDA and CDR2 SQIVND (reference sequence). This CDR3 reads CASGYGGSQPQHF. In nucleotides, the CDR3 is TGTGCCAGTGGGTATGGCGGCAGTCAGCCCCAGCATTTT.

The rearrangement links TRBV15 to TRBJ1-1; perhaps TRBD1 as D (5 bases). The CDR3 is made up of 18 amino acids. The germline CDR1 and CDR2 sequences are LNHNV and YYDKDF (reference sequence). Trimming left V 1 base short and J 1 base short, with 19 bases between. CDR3 bases: TGTGCCACCAGCAGAGGGGGCCAAGCCGGGCCCGAGAACACTGAAGCTTTCTTT. Residues: CATSRGGQAGPENTEAFF.